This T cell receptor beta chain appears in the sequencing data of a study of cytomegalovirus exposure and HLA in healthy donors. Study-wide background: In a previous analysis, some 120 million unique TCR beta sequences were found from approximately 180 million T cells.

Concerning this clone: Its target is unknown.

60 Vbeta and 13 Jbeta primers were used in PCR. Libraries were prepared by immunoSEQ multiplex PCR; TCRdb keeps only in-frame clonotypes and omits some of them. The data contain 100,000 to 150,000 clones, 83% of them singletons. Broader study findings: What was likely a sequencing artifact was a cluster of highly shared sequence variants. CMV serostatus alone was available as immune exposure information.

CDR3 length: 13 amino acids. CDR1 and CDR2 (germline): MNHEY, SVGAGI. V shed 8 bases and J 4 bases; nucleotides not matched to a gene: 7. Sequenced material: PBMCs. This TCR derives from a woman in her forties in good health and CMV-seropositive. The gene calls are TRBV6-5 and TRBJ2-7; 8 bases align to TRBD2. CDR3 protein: CASSLAVQYEQYF. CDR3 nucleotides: TGTGCCAGCTCACTAGCGGTCCAATACGAGCAGTACTTC.